A single sample gave rise to the 30 T cell receptor beta chains below, sequenced in a study of a mutant IDH1 vaccine in newly diagnosed glioma. Time point denoted: baseline, week 1 (first vaccination visit). The sample's treatment: pre-vaccination baseline after standard-of-care therapy. The assay was immunoSEQ multiplex PCR, and TCRdb's table has in-frame clones only and misses some. The data hold about 92,000 clones, with roughly 85% observed a single time. The material was PBMCs, obtained from a glioma patient treated with radiotherapy, temozolomide or both. These receptor sequences come from a woman aged 45-59 years with glioma.

V and J are TRBV15 and TRBJ1-2; 10 bases agree with TRBD1. Germline CDR1 and CDR2: LNHNV and YYDKDF (reference sequence). CDR3 length: 20 amino acids. With V trimmed by 1 base and J by 9 bases, 23 bases remained unmatched. CDR3 amino acids: CATSRGMPLDRGRVKNSYTF. Here the CDR3 DNA reads TGTGCCACCAGCAGAGGAATGCCCCTAGACAGGGGGCGCGTGAAAAACAGCTACACCTTC.

This chain connects TRBV6-1 to TRBJ2-5; the D is unclear. V was pared by 2 bases and J by 6 bases, with 7 bases between. In germline, CDR1 is MNHNS, CDR2 SASEGT. The CDR3 covers 12 residues. In DNA, the CDR3 is TGTGCCAGCAGTGAAACTTCCAAGACCCAGTACTTC. Protein product: CASSETSKTQYF.

For the CDR3, the DNA is TGTGCCTATAACCCCGGCCAAACGGGGACCCAGTACTTC. Its translation is CAYNPGQTGTQYF. The rearrangement links TRBV30 to TRBJ2-5, with D uncertain. The CDR3 totals 13 residues. CDR1 is GTSNPN, CDR2 SVGIG, per germline (reference sequence). Trimming pared 7 bases from V and 7 bases from J, leaving 19 bases between.

The V call is TRBV29-1, the J call TRBJ1-1; D may be TRBD1 (6 bases). The CDR3 runs to 15 residues. Germline V gene lookup returns CDR1 SQVTM and CDR2 ANQGSEA. V lost 4 bases and J lost 0, with 15 bases in between. CDR3 DNA sequence: TGCAGCGTTGGAGGACAGAGTATTATGAACACTGAAGCTTTCTTT. Residues: CSVGGQSIMNTEAFF.

V usage is TRBV4-1 and J usage is TRBJ2-5; D gene ambiguous. With 4 bases removed from V and 2 bases from J, the gap between germline ends came to 11 bases. The CDR3 totals 14 residues. Germline CDR1 and CDR2: MGHRA and YSYEKL. DNA for the CDR3: TGCGCCAGCAGCCCGTTCGGGTTGCAAGAGACCCAGTACTTC. Its protein product is CASSPFGLQETQYF.

In DNA form, the CDR3 reads TGCAGCGTTGAAAGCGTTTTGAACACCGGGGAGCTGTTTTTT. This gives the protein CSVESVLNTGELFF. The chain has TRBV29-1 and TRBJ2-2; D gene ambiguous. CDR3 size: 14 residues. CDR1 SQVTM and CDR2 ANQGSEA come from the germline V gene. V was shortened by 2 bases and J by 1 base, with 8 bases between the two germline ends.

The chain combines TRBV2 with TRBJ2-3, with D perhaps TRBD1 (6 bases). The CDR3 has 13 residues. Per the germline V gene, CDR1 is SNHLY and CDR2 is FYNNEI. The V end was cut by 5 bases, the J end by 6 bases, with 12 bases between. CDR3 sequence (DNA): TGTGCCAGCAGTACGGACAGAGCGGATACGCAGTATTTT. Its translation: CASSTDRADTQYF.

The genes are TRBV6-1 and TRBJ1-1; tentative D call: TRBD1 (6 bases). The CDR3 loop spans 15 amino acids. Trimming removed 2 bases from V and 2 bases from J, with 12 bases in between. Germline lookup yields CDR1 MNHNS and CDR2 SASEGT. The CDR3 loop reads CASSESQGLNTEAFF. In DNA form, the CDR3 reads TGTGCCAGCAGTGAATCCCAGGGGCTAAACACTGAAGCTTTCTTT.

This chain connects TRBV27 to TRBJ2-7; 9 bases line up with TRBD1. V was pared by 5 bases and J by 3 bases, with 11 bases of the junction left unmatched. This CDR3 comprises 16 residues. CDR1 is MNHEY and CDR2 is SMNVEV in the germline V gene (reference sequence). CDR3 DNA: TGTGCCAGCAGTACGCAAAGACAGGGGGGAATCTACGAGCAGTACTTC. Translating it yields CASSTQRQGGIYEQYF.

This clone was found a few times. The genes are TRBV5-1 and TRBJ1-1; 9 bases fit TRBD1. The CDR3 totals 16 residues. From germline, CDR1 is SGHRS and CDR2 YFSETQ. After removal of 5 bases from V and 1 base from J, the junction contained 9 bases not matched to a gene. The CDR3 region is CASSIGTGIGNTEAFF. CDR3 DNA sequence: TGCGCCAGCAGTATCGGGACAGGGATCGGGAACACTGAAGCTTTCTTT.

Here the CDR3 reads CASSSEKREEGRGYTF. As DNA, the CDR3 is TGTGCCAGCAGCTCAGAGAAACGGGAGGAAGGGCGAGGCTACACCTTC. The V call is TRBV7-9, the J call TRBJ1-2; D is unclear. Germline V lookup: CDR1 SEHNR, CDR2 FQNEAQ (reference sequence). V lost 4 bases, J lost 8 bases, and 23 bases lay in between. CDR3 size: 16 residues.

The V and J genes are TRBV6-5 and TRBJ2-1; D is undetermined. V shed 5 bases and J shed 7 bases, with 6 bases lying between them. CDR1 is MNHEY, CDR2 SVGAGI, per germline. There are 11 residues in the CDR3. The CDR3 loop is CASSRLNEQFF. The CDR3 DNA follows: TGTGCCAGCAGTCGTCTAAATGAGCAGTTCTTC.

The chain is built from TRBV5-6 and TRBJ2-3; 8 bases fit TRBD2. Germline V gives CDR1 SGHDT, CDR2 YYEEEE. V shed 4 bases, J shed 1 base, and the junction held 2 bases outside the gene matches. The length of the CDR3 is 14 residues. This CDR3 is CASSRSGGTDTQYF. The DNA of the CDR3 is TGTGCCAGCAGCCGTAGCGGGGGCACAGATACGCAGTATTTT.

V usage is TRBV27 and J usage is TRBJ1-5; tentatively, D is TRBD1 (6 bases). In germline, CDR1 is MNHEY, CDR2 SMNVEV (reference sequence). The V and J ends lost 5 bases and 4 bases respectively, with 15 bases between them. The CDR3 sequence is 15 residues long. The CDR3 loop is CASSRLGAGNQPQHF. The CDR3 DNA follows: TGTGCCAGCAGTAGGCTGGGGGCTGGGAATCAGCCCCAGCATTTT.

The chain couples TRBV19 to TRBJ1-3, with TRBD1 as a possible D gene (6 bases). V lost 9 bases and J lost 0, with 12 bases in between. The CDR3 spans 14 residues. Germline V gene data show CDR1 as LNHDA and CDR2 as SQIVND (reference sequence). The CDR3 region is CASKGGSSGNTIYF. CDR3 DNA sequence: TGTGCCAGCAAGGGGGGGAGCTCTGGAAACACCATATATTTT.

V is TRBV19 and J is TRBJ1-5; 10 bases align to TRBD1. The CDR3 covers 16 residues. CDR1 is LNHDA, CDR2 SQIVND, per germline (reference sequence). V lost 5 bases and J lost 5; bases outside the gene matches: 9. The CDR3 DNA reads TGTGCCAGTAGTCTGCCTAGGGACAGGGGTGATCAGCCCCAGCATTTT. Protein sequence: CASSLPRDRGDQPQHF.

The gene calls are TRBV5-5 and TRBJ1-2; weak D call: TRBD1 (6 bases). The CDR3 consists of 16 residues. Deletions cut 0 bases from V and 1 base from J, with 13 bases between. Germline V CDR1 and CDR2: SGHKS, YYEKEE (reference sequence). This CDR3 reads CASSLGEGGNNYGYTF. CDR3 nucleotides: TGTGCCAGCAGCTTGGGTGAGGGGGGGAATAACTATGGCTACACCTTC. Supplemented by reference TRBV5-5 and TRBJ1-2, the full variable domain reads DAGVTQSPTHLIKTRGQQVTLRCSPISGHKSVSWYQQVLGQGPQFIFQYYEKEERGRGNFPDRFSARQFPNYSSELNVNALLLGDSALYLCASSLGEGGNNYGYTFGSGTRLTVV.

The rearrangement joins TRBV27 to TRBJ1-1, with 8 bases fitting TRBD1. The CDR3 runs 14 residues. The V and J ends lost 5 bases and 4 bases, in that order; junction bases with no gene match: 6. Per germline, CDR1 MNHEY and CDR2 SMNVEV (reference sequence). In nucleotides, the CDR3 is TGTGCCAGCAGTCGGACAGGGTTCGCCACTGAAGCTTTCTTT. This codes for CASSRTGFATEAFF.

The chain recombines TRBV6-1 with TRBJ1-5; the D is unclear. Trimming removed 4 bases from V and 0 bases from J, with 10 bases in between. The CDR3 consists of 15 residues. Per germline, CDR1 MNHNS and CDR2 SASEGT. The CDR3 region is CASSVGTNSNQPQHF. The CDR3 DNA sequence: TGTGCCAGCAGTGTAGGAACAAATAGCAATCAGCCCCAGCATTTT.

The V gene is TRBV7-3, the J gene TRBJ1-2; D gene ambiguous. The CDR3 consists of 13 residues. V gave up 0 bases and J gave up 2 bases, with 4 bases separating them. The germline V gene has CDR1 SGHTA and CDR2 FQGTGA. The CDR3 sequence: CASSLTSNYGYTF. The CDR3 DNA is TGTGCCAGCAGCTTAACCTCAAACTATGGCTACACCTTC.

The chain recombines TRBV2 with TRBJ2-7, with a possible D match to TRBD2 (7 bases). Germline V gene sequence: CDR1 SNHLY, CDR2 FYNNEI. The V end was cut by 4 bases, the J end by 6 bases, with 16 bases between. This CDR3 has 14 amino acids. This CDR3 reads CASSAKGGALEQYF. In DNA form, the CDR3 reads TGTGCCAGCAGTGCAAAGGGGGGGGCTCTCGAGCAGTACTTC.

This chain links TRBV2 with TRBJ1-1; TRBD1 aligns across 10 bases. V was pared by 6 bases and J by 5 bases, with 6 bases of the junction left unmatched. CDR1 is SNHLY, CDR2 FYNNEI, per germline. The CDR3 is 14 amino acids. The CDR3 loop is CASSLGQGGTEAFF. In nucleotides, the CDR3 is TGTGCCAGCAGCCTCGGACAGGGGGGGACTGAAGCTTTCTTT.

V is TRBV27 and J is TRBJ1-2, with D perhaps TRBD1 (5 bases). CDR3 length: 13 amino acids. V lost 7 bases, J lost 8 bases, and 17 bases lay in between. Looked up from germline, CDR1 is MNHEY and CDR2 is SMNVEV (reference sequence). The CDR3 protein is CASTPSWGGGYTF. CDR3 nucleotide sequence: TGTGCCAGCACCCCCTCGTGGGGGGGAGGCTACACCTTC.

The CDR3 reads CASTRQGGETQYF. As DNA, the CDR3 is TGTGCCAGCACTAGACAGGGAGGTGAGACCCAGTACTTC. The chain couples TRBV6-5 to TRBJ2-5; a possible D gene is TRBD1 (7 bases). V was shortened by 7 bases and J by 5 bases, with 14 bases between the two germline ends. Germline-derived CDR1 and CDR2 are MNHEY and SVGAGI. The CDR3 is made up of 13 amino acids.

The chain is built from TRBV11-3 and TRBJ1-1; no definite D call. Germline V gene lookup returns CDR1 SGHNT and CDR2 YENEEA. V lost 1 base and J 1 base, leaving 10 bases between the germline ends. The CDR3 covers 15 residues. CDR3 bases: TGTGCCAGCAGCTTAGGAGCGACTGCGAACACTGAAGCTTTCTTT. This encodes CASSLGATANTEAFF.

This chain uses TRBV27 with TRBJ1-5; D gene ambiguous. The germline CDR1 and CDR2 sequences are MNHEY and SMNVEV (reference sequence). The V end was cut by 5 bases, the J end by 3 bases, with 5 bases between. CDR3 length equals 12 residues. For the CDR3, the DNA is TGTGCCAGCAGTAACCCCAATCAGCCCCAGCATTTT. Amino acid sequence: CASSNPNQPQHF.

V and J are TRBV7-2 and TRBJ1-5, with a tentative D call TRBD1 (6 bases). With 5 bases removed from V and 9 bases from J, the gap between germline ends came to 17 bases. Per germline, CDR1 SGHTA and CDR2 FQGNSA. The CDR3 contains 14 residues. CDR3 coding DNA: TGTGCCAGCAGCCGTAGGACAGCCTCGGGGCCCCAGCATTTT. Encoded protein: CASSRRTASGPQHF.

CDR3 DNA sequence: TGTGCCAGCAGTTTCCCGGGACAGGCTTCACCCCTCCACTTT. Amino acids: CASSFPGQASPLHF. This chain links TRBV7-9 with TRBJ1-6; TRBD1 matches at 8 bases. This CDR3 region has 14 residues. Germline CDR1 is SEHNR and CDR2 is FQNEAQ (reference sequence). J was trimmed by 9 bases and V by 6 bases; bases with no gene match: 7.

The rearrangement joins TRBV4-2 to TRBJ2-1; TRBD2 might be the D (7 bases). V lost 1 base and J 7 bases, leaving 17 bases between the germline ends. The CDR3 is made up of 16 amino acids. Germline V gives CDR1 LGHNA, CDR2 YNFKEQ. The CDR3 DNA reads as TGTGCCAGCAGCCAAGGAGAAGGCGGGGGCTGGAATGAGCAGTTCTTC. The encoded protein is CASSQGEGGGWNEQFF.

V is TRBV5-1 and J is TRBJ2-2; D not certain. Germline V gene lookup returns CDR1 SGHRS and CDR2 YFSETQ. The length of the CDR3 is 14 residues. Trimming removed 0 bases from V and 5 bases from J, with 8 bases in between. CDR3 in DNA: TGCGCCAGCAGCTTGGCCCAGCTGACCGGGGAGCTGTTTTTT. It is translated as CASSLAQLTGELFF. The variable domain in full, with the rest retrieved from reference TRBV5-1 and TRBJ2-2, is KAGVTQTPRYLIKTRGQQVTLSCSPISGHRSVSWYQQTPGQGLQFLFEYFSETQRNKGNFPGRFSGRQFSNSRSEMNVSTLELGDSALYLCASSLAQLTGELFFGEGSRLTVL.